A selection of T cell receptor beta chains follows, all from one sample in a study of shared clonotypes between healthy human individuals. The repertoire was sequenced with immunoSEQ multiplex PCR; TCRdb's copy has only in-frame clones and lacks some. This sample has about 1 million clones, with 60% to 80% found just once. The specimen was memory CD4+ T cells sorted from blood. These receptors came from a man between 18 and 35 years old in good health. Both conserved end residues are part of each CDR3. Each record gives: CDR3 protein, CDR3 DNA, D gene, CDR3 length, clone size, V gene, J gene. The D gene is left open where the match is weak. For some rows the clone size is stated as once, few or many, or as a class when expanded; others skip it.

CASSQPGQQNTEAFF,TGCGCCAGCAGCCAACCGGGACAGCAGAACACTGAAGCTTTCTTT,TRBD1,15,-,TRBV4-1,TRBJ1-1
CASSRPIYNSPLHF,TGTGCCAGCAGCAGGCCCATATATAATTCACCCCTCCACTTT,-,14,-,TRBV9,TRBJ1-6
CASSPRGRANYGYTF,TGTGCCAGCTCACCGAGGGGCAGGGCCAACTATGGCTACACCTTC,-,15,once,TRBV18,TRBJ1-2
CAWSRSAGVVSDTQYF,TGTGCCTGGAGTCGTTCGGCAGGGGTCGTATCAGATACGCAGTATTTT,-,16,-,TRBV30,TRBJ2-3
CASSESGARIGDTQYF,TGTGCCAGCAGTGAATCCGGGGCCCGGATTGGGGATACGCAGTATTTT,-,16,-,TRBV2,TRBJ2-3
CASSWRGDRTDTQYF,TGCGCCAGCAGCTGGAGGGGGGATCGCACAGATACGCAGTATTTT,-,15,few,TRBV5-1,TRBJ2-3
CAITNGRADEQYF,TGTGCCATCACGAACGGGAGGGCCGACGAGCAGTACTTC,TRBD2,13,-,TRBV10-3,TRBJ2-7
CAIRNTGHVSYGYTF,TGTGCCATCAGAAACACGGGGCACGTGAGCTATGGCTACACCTTC,-,15,-,TRBV10-3,TRBJ1-2
CASSLQGTTNTEAFF,TGTGCCAGCAGCTTACAGGGTACAACGAACACTGAAGCTTTCTTT,-,15,-,TRBV7-2,TRBJ1-1
CASSPQGNYGYTF,TGTGCCAGCTCACCTCAGGGGAACTATGGCTACACCTTC,-,13,few,TRBV18,TRBJ1-2
CASIELIVKTSTDTQYF,TGTGCCAGCATTGAGTTAATAGTTAAGACTAGCACAGATACGCAGTATTTT,-,17,-,TRBV6-1,TRBJ2-3
CASSQGILNTEAFF,TGCGCCAGCAGCCAAGGCATCCTGAACACTGAAGCTTTCTTT,-,14,many,TRBV4-1,TRBJ1-1
CASSPGQGAIQPQHF,TGCGCCAGCAGCCCCGGACAGGGGGCGATTCAGCCCCAGCATTTT,TRBD1,15,-,TRBV5-1,TRBJ1-5
CASSQVVLTSGYEQYF,TGCGCCAGCAGCCAAGTTGTCCTTACTAGCGGCTACGAGCAGTACTTC,TRBD2,16,-,TRBV4-1,TRBJ2-7
CASSPGTDNYGYTF,TGTGCCAGCTCACCAGGTACAGACAACTATGGCTACACCTTC,-,14,-,TRBV18,TRBJ1-2
CASSVEGQLNTEAFF,TGTGCCAGCAGCGTAGAGGGTCAGCTGAACACTGAAGCTTTCTTT,-,15,few,TRBV9,TRBJ1-1
CASSIHATSGNNEQFF,TGTGCCAGTAGTATCCACGCCACTAGCGGGAACAATGAGCAGTTCTTC,TRBD2,16,once,TRBV19,TRBJ2-1
CARSPPTGISTDTQYF,TGTGCCAGAAGCCCACCGACTGGGATTAGCACAGATACGCAGTATTTT,-,16,-,TRBV5-3,TRBJ2-3
CASSLEGSAFSYEQYF,TGTGCCAGCAGCTTGGAAGGCAGCGCTTTCTCCTACGAGCAGTACTTC,-,16,once,TRBV5-8,TRBJ2-7
CASSPDSRTQYF,TGTGCCAGCAGCCCAGACAGTAGGACGCAGTATTTT,-,12,-,TRBV7-2,TRBJ2-3
CAWSDVISGEQYF,TGTGCCTGGAGTGATGTGATATCGGGGGAGCAGTACTTC,-,13,few,TRBV30,TRBJ2-7
CASSGGQGGNQPQHF,TGTGCCAGCAGCGGGGGACAGGGTGGCAATCAGCCCCAGCATTTT,TRBD1,15,-,TRBV9,TRBJ1-5
CAISDREYNEQFF,TGTGCCATCAGTGACAGGGAATACAATGAGCAGTTCTTC,-,13,-,TRBV10-3,TRBJ2-1
CSVAYRLADLREQFF,TGCAGCGTTGCTTATCGACTAGCGGATCTCCGCGAGCAGTTCTTC,TRBD2,15,-,TRBV29-1,TRBJ2-1
CASLRGPVYGYTF,TGTGCCAGTTTACGGGGGCCCGTCTATGGCTACACCTTC,-,13,-,TRBV19,TRBJ1-2
CASMRQGSSYNEQFF,TGTGCCAGCATGCGACAGGGTTCGTCCTACAATGAGCAGTTCTTC,TRBD1,15,few,TRBV6-5,TRBJ2-1
CASSLDRGTDTQYF,TGTGCCAGTAGTCTGGACAGGGGAACAGATACGCAGTATTTT,TRBD1,14,-,TRBV19,TRBJ2-3
CAWSYGPVSGNTIYF,TGTGCCTGGAGTTACGGTCCCGTCTCTGGAAACACCATATATTTT,-,15,-,TRBV30,TRBJ1-3
CASSRGGGGSPLHF,TGTGCCAGCAGCCGAGGGGGCGGGGGTTCACCCCTCCACTTT,TRBD1,14,once,TRBV6-5,TRBJ1-6
CASSPQGQRDQPQHF,TGTGCCAGCTCACCACAGGGGCAGCGAGATCAGCCCCAGCATTTT,-,15,-,TRBV18,TRBJ1-5